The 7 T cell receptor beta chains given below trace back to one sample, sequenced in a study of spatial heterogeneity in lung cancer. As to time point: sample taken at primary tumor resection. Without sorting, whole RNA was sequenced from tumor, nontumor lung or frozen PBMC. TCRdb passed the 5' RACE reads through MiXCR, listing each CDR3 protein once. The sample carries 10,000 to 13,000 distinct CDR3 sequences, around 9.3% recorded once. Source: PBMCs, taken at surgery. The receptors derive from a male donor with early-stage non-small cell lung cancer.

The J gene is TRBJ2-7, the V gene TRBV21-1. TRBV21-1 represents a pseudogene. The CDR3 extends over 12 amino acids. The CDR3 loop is CASSAHLYEQYF. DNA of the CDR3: TGTGCCAGCAGCGCCCATCTCTACGAGCAGTACTTC.

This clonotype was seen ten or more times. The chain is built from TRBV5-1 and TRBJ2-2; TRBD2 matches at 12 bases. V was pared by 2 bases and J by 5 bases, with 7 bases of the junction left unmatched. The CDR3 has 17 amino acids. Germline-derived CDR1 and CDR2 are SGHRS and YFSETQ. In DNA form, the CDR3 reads TGCGCCAGCAGCTTAGGACTAGCGGGGTCAATTACCGGGGAGCTGTTTTTT. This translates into CASSLGLAGSITGELFF. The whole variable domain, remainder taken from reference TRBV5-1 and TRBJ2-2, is KAGVTQTPRYLIKTRGQQVTLSCSPISGHRSVSWYQQTPGQGLQFLFEYFSETQRNKGNFPGRFSGRQFSNSRSEMNVSTLELGDSALYLCASSLGLAGSITGELFFGEGSRLTVL.

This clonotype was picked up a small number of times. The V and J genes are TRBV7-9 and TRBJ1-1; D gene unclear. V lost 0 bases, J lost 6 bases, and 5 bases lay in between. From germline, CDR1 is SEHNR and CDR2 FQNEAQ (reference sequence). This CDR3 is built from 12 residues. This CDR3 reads CASSLAAPEAFF. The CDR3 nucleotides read TGTGCCAGCAGCTTAGCGGCTCCTGAAGCTTTCTTT. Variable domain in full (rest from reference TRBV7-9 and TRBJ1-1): DTGVSQNPRHKITKRGQNVTFRCDPISEHNRLYWYRQTLGQGPEFLTYFQNEAQLEKSRLLSDRFSAERPKGSFSTLEIQRTEQGDSAMYLCASSLAAPEAFFGQGTRLTVV.

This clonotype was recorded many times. CDR3 nucleotides: TGTGCCAGCAGCCACCAACTAGCTTGGAGCTCCTACAATGAGCAGTTCTTC. Its translation: CASSHQLAWSSYNEQFF. The rearrangement uses TRBV14 and TRBJ2-1; weak D call: TRBD2 (6 bases). Trimming cost V 3 bases and J 0 bases, with 15 bases left between them. CDR1 and CDR2 from the germline V gene are SGHDN and FVKESK. CDR3 length equals 17 residues.

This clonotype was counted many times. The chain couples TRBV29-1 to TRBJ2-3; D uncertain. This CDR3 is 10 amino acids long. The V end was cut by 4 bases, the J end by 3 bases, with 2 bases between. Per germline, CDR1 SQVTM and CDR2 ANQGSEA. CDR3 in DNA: TGCAGCGTTGGAACAGATACGCAGTATTTT. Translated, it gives CSVGTDTQYF.

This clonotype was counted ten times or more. As DNA, the CDR3 is TGCGCCAGCAGCCAAGGGACCCAGAACACTGAAGCTTTCTTT. This encodes CASSQGTQNTEAFF. The chain couples TRBV4-3 to TRBJ1-1; D gene uncertain. The V and J ends lost 1 base and 1 base respectively, with 7 bases between them. Germline values: CDR1 LGHNA, CDR2 YSLEER. The CDR3 spans 14 residues.

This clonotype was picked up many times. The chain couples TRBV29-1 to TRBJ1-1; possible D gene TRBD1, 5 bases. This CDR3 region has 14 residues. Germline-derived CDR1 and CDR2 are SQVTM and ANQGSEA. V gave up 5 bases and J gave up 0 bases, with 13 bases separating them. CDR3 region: CSVLPLGLNTEAFF. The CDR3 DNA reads TGCAGCGTTCTACCATTGGGGCTGAACACTGAAGCTTTCTTT. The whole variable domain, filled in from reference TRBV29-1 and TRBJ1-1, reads SAVISQKPSRDICQRGTSLTIQCQVDSQVTMMFWYRQQPGQSLTLIATANQGSEATYESGFVIDKFPISRPNLTFSTLTVSNMSPEDSSIYLCSVLPLGLNTEAFFGQGTRLTVV.